This TCR beta chain comes out of a study of technical replicates of blood from a handful of donors. The germline V and J ends were trimmed by 5 bases and 7 bases, with 12 bases remaining between them. This CDR3 spans 13 amino acids. Germline CDR1 reads SGHTA; CDR2 reads FQGNSA. This clone showed up just a few times. TCRdb's table, derived via immunoSEQ multiplex PCR, lists solely in-frame clones and lacks some. The sample contains tens of thousands of clones, 95% of which appear only once. Sequenced sample: T cells isolated from PBMCs. The chain combines TRBV7-2 with TRBJ1-5; tentative D call: TRBD1 (5 bases). This receptor was obtained from a human donor in good health. The CDR3 coding sequence is TGTGCCAGCAGCACGCAGGGAACCCAGCCCCAGCATTTT. Translation gives CASSTQGTQPQHF.